The rows below give T cell receptor beta chains drawn from one sample of a study of cytomegalovirus exposure and HLA in healthy donors. Here immunoSEQ multiplex PCR was the method, and the copy in TCRdb shows in-frame clones only, minus some. The sample contains 110,000 to 150,000 clones, more than 60% of which appear only once. Source material: PBMCs. These receptors all come from a woman aged 50 to 65 in good health and CMV-seropositive. Both conserved end residues are part of each CDR3. A D gene is named only where the DNA matches it firmly. Size tells how often a clone was seen (once, few, many) or the class of an expanded clone, and some rows leave it out.

D	V	J	size	DNA	CDR3
.	TRBV7-2	TRBJ2-7	once	TGTGCCAGCAGCTTAGATCTGGGGAGTCGATACGAGCAGTACTTC	CASSLDLGSRYEQYF
TRBD1	TRBV4-3	TRBJ1-5	.	TGCGCCAGCAGCCAAGGGATCGACAGGGGTAATCAGCCCCAGCATTTT	CASSQGIDRGNQPQHF
.	TRBV11-2	TRBJ1-1	.	TGTGCCAGCAGCTTTGGGGGGAGAGGTGAAGCTTTCTTT	CASSFGGRGEAFF
.	TRBV14	TRBJ2-3	few	TGTGCCAGCAGCCAAGATCCTAGCCCTAGCACAGATACGCAGTATTTT	CASSQDPSPSTDTQYF
TRBD2	TRBV18	TRBJ2-2	.	TGTGCCAGCTCTCCGGGACTAGCGGGGGCCACCGGGGAGCTGTTTTTT	CASSPGLAGATGELFF
.	TRBV18	TRBJ1-2	.	TGTGCCAGCTCACCGGGGAGTTTGGACTATGGCTACACCTTC	CASSPGSLDYGYTF
TRBD1	TRBV28	TRBJ1-4	.	TGTGCCAGCAGGTCCGGGACAGGGTATGAAAAACTGTTTTTT	CASRSGTGYEKLFF
.	TRBV5-1	TRBJ1-1	.	TGCGCCAGCAGGTACGGGTGGACTGAAGCTTTCTTT	CASRYGWTEAFF
.	TRBV2	TRBJ1-5	few	TGTGCCAGCAGGCCACAGGGAGATCAGCCCCAGCATTTT	CASRPQGDQPQHF
TRBD1	TRBV13	TRBJ1-2	.	TGTGCCAGCAGCCATTGGCTTAGGGACAGCACAGATGGCTACACCTTC	CASSHWLRDSTDGYTF
.	TRBV6-5	TRBJ1-2	.	TGTGCCAGCAGTTGGCGGGGAAATGATGGCTACACCTTC	CASSWRGNDGYTF
TRBD1	TRBV25-1	TRBJ1-2	.	TGTGCCAGCAGTGACCTACAGGGGGCTCGAGGCTACACCTTC	CASSDLQGARGYTF
.	TRBV6-5	TRBJ1-5	.	TGTGCCAGCAGCCTACAGTCCAATCAGCCCCAGCATTTT	CASSLQSNQPQHF
TRBD2	TRBV4-2	TRBJ2-6	.	TGTGCCAGCAGCCAAGGCCTAGCGGGGGGAGCTGGGGCCAACGTCCTGACTTTC	CASSQGLAGGAGANVLTF
.	TRBV11-3	TRBJ1-3	many	TGTGCCAGCAGCTTAAACCCCGGGGACACCATATATTTT	CASSLNPGDTIYF
.	TRBV30	TRBJ2-7	.	TGTGCCTGGAGACAGGGAAGCTACGAGCAGTACTTC	CAWRQGSYEQYF
TRBD2	TRBV28	TRBJ2-5	.	TGTGCCAGCAGTTCCCTCAGCGGGGGGGCCGGAGAGACCCAGTACTTC	CASSSLSGGAGETQYF
.	TRBV12-5	TRBJ2-6	.	TGTGCTAGTGGTTTGGGACTCTCTGGGGCCAACGGCCTGACTTTC	CASGLGLSGANGLTF
.	TRBV11-2	TRBJ2-2	.	TGTGCCGGCAGCTCGGAACTTCTTGCGGGCACCGGGGAGCTGTTTTTT	CAGSSELLAGTGELFF
.	TRBV27	TRBJ1-5	.	TGTGCCAGCAGTTTATACGGGCAGGGGAGCAATCAGCCCCAGCATTTT	CASSLYGQGSNQPQHF
TRBD1	TRBV4-3	TRBJ2-3	few	TGCGCCAGCAGCCCCTCCGGGACAGGGGGCGCGGGGGGTACGCAGTATTTT	CASSPSGTGGAGGTQYF
TRBD2	TRBV4-3	TRBJ2-1	.	TGCGCCAGCAGCCAAGATCCTGGACTAGCGATCCGGTTCTTC	CASSQDPGLAIRFF
TRBD1	TRBV9	TRBJ1-1	.	TGTGCCAGCAGCGTTTCGACAGGGGGCGAATCTGAAGCTTTCTTT	CASSVSTGGESEAFF
TRBD2	TRBV7-3	TRBJ2-7	.	TGTGCCAGCAGGGGGTCCACTAGCGGGGGTTACGAGCAGTACTTC	CASRGSTSGGYEQYF
TRBD1	TRBV2	TRBJ1-1	once	TGTGCCAGCACCCGGGACAGGGAGACTGAAGCTTTCTTT	CASTRDRETEAFF
.	TRBV30	TRBJ2-7	once	TGTGCCTGGAGTTCAGGGGCGATCTCCTACGAGCAGTACTTC	CAWSSGAISYEQYF
TRBD1	TRBV27	TRBJ2-3	.	TGTGCCAGCAGTCTCGTAGGACAGGGGGGAGGTCCAGATACGCAGTATTTT	CASSLVGQGGGPDTQYF
.	TRBV6-6	TRBJ1-5	.	TGTGCCAGCAGTTACTCGAGAGGGGAGGGCCAGCCCCAGCATTTT	CASSYSRGEGQPQHF
.	TRBV7-9	TRBJ2-7	once	TGTGCCAGCAGACCAACGACAGGAGTGTTCGAGCAGTACTTC	CASRPTTGVFEQYF
TRBD2	TRBV9	TRBJ2-2	.	TGTGCCAGCAGCGTACAGCGGGGGCGCCTGAACACCGGGGAGCTGTTTTTT	CASSVQRGRLNTGELFF
.	TRBV7-2	TRBJ2-5	once	TGTGCCAGCACCCGGTCGGTTGGTGAGACCCAGTACTTC	CASTRSVGETQYF
TRBD1	TRBV27	TRBJ1-2	.	TGTGCCAGCAGTTCTAGGACAGGGGGCTACCTTTATGGCTACACCTTC	CASSSRTGGYLYGYTF
.	TRBV28	TRBJ1-3	.	TGTGCCAGCAGTTTGGGCCAGGGTGTGGAAAGAAACACCATATATTTT	CASSLGQGVERNTIYF
.	TRBV9	TRBJ1-5	.	TGTGCCAGCAGCGTATACAGGAATAGCAATCAGCCCCAGCATTTT	CASSVYRNSNQPQHF
TRBD2	TRBV6-5	TRBJ2-2	.	TGTGCCAGCAGTTATACTAGCGGGGGGGCCGGGGAGCTGTTTTTT	CASSYTSGGAGELFF
.	TRBV14	TRBJ1-6	.	TGTGCCAGCAGCCAGAGGATGGGTGGCAATTCACCCCTCCACTTT	CASSQRMGGNSPLHF
TRBD1	TRBV5-1	TRBJ1-1	.	TGCGCCAGCTTCCGGGACAGGGGATTTGAAGCTTTCTTT	CASFRDRGFEAFF
TRBD1	TRBV7-8	TRBJ1-5	.	TGTGCCAGCAGCTTATCGGGACAGCTAATCAATAGCAATCAGCCCCAGCATTTT	CASSLSGQLINSNQPQHF
.	TRBV25-1	TRBJ1-4	.	TGTGCCAGCAGTGACCTAACAGGGCCAGGAGAAAAACTGTTTTTT	CASSDLTGPGEKLFF
.	TRBV15	TRBJ1-2	.	TGTGCCTCGACCGACGGGGGGGCTGATGGCTACACCTTC	CASTDGGADGYTF